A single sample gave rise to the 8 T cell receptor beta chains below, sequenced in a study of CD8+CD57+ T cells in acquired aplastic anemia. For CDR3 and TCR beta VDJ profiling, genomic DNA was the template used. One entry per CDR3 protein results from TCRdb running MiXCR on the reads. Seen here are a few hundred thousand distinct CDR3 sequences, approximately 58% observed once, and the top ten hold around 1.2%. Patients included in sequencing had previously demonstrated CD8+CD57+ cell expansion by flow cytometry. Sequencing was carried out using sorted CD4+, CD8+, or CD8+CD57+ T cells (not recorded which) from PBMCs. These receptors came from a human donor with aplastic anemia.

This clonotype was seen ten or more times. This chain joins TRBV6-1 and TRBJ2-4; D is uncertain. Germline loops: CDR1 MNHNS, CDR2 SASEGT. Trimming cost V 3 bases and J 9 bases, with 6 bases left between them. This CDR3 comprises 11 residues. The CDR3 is CASSEGVIQYF. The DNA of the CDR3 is TGTGCCAGCAGTGAGGGTGTCATTCAGTACTTC.

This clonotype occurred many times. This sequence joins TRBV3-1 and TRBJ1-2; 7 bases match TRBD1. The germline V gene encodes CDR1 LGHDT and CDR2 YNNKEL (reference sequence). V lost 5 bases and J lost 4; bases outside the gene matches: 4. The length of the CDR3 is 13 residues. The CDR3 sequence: CASSAQGTYGYTF. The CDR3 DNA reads TGTGCCAGCAGCGCACAGGGGACCTATGGCTACACCTTC. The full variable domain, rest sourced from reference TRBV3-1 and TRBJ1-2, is DTAVSQTPKYLVTQMGNDKSIKCEQNLGHDTMYWYKQDSKKFLKIMFSYNNKELIINETVPNRFSPKSPDKAHLNLHINSLELGDSAVYFCASSAQGTYGYTFGSGTRLTVV.

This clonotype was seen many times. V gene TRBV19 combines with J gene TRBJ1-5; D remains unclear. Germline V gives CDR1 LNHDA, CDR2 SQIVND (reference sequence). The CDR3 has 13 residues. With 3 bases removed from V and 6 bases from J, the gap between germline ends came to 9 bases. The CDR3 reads CASSIGYGQPQHF. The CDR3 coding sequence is TGTGCCAGTAGTATTGGGTATGGTCAGCCCCAGCATTTT.

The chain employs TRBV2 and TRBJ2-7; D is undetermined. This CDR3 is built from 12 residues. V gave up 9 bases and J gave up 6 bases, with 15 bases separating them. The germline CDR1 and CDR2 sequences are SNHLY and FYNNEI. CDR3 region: CARRPPPGEQYF. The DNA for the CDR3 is TGTGCCAGACGGCCTCCTCCGGGCGAGCAGTACTTC.

The CDR3 coding sequence is TGCGCCAGCAGCTTGGGGGACAACAATGAGCAGTATTTT. It translates to CASSLGDNNEQYF. V gene TRBV5-1 combines with J gene TRBJ2-3; D possibly corresponds to TRBD1 (6 bases). Germline values: CDR1 SGHRS, CDR2 YFSETQ. V was shortened by 0 bases and J by 11 bases, with 13 bases between the two germline ends. The CDR3 extends over 13 amino acids.

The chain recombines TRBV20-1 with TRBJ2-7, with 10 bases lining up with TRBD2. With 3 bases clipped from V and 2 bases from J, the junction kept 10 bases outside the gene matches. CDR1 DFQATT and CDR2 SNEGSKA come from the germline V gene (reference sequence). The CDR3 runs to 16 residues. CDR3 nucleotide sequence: TGCAGTGCTAGGGTCTTCGGCCTAGCGGGGGCCTACGAGCAGTACTTC. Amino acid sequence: CSARVFGLAGAYEQYF.

CDR3 sequence: CSARQAGPNQPQHF. CDR3 bases: TGCAGTGCTAGACAGGCGGGTCCTAATCAGCCCCAGCATTTT. This chain uses TRBV20-1 with TRBJ1-5; no clear D. The CDR3 runs to 14 residues. Germline CDR1 reads DFQATT; CDR2 reads SNEGSKA (reference sequence). Trimming cost V 2 bases and J 4 bases, with 12 bases left between them.

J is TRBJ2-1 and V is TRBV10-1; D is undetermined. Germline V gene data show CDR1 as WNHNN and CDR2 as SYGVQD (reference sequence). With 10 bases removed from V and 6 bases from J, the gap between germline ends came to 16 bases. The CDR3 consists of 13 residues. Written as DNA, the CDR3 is TGCGCCACTCAGATTGGGGTAGGCAATGAGCAGTTCTTC. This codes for CATQIGVGNEQFF.